This TCR beta chain came from a study of blood T cell repertoires in COVID-19. Study background: COVID-19 samples, acute and convalescent, were from the United States, Italy and Spain.

Germline V gene data show CDR1 as SGHDN and CDR2 as FVKESK. V lost 4 bases and J lost 1, with 13 bases in between. There are 15 residues in the CDR3. Data came from immunoSEQ multiplex PCR; TCRdb stores just in-frame clones and leaves some out. The sample has 200,000 to 250,000 clones; 75% to 90% are singletons. The sample comprised peripheral blood. This sequence originates from a man aged 30-40 years with COVID-19, enrolled during active disease. The chain recombines TRBV14 with TRBJ1-2, with D perhaps matching TRBD1 (5 bases). The CDR3 nucleotides are TGTGCCAGCAGCCCCATCCCGGGGGGTAACTATGGCTACACCTTC. It is translated as CASSPIPGGNYGYTF.